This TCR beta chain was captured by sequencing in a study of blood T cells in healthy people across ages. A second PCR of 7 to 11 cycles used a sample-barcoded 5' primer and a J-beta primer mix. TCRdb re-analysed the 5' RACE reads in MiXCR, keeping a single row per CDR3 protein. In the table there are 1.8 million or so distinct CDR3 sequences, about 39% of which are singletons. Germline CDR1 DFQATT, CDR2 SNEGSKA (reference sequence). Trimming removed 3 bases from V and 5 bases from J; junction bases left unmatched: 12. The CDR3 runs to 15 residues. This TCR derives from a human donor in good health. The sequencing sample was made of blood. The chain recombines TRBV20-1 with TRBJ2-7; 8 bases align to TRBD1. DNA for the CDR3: TGCAGTGCTAGGGCCCCAGGGGGCGCCGGTCACGAGCAGTACTTC. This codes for CSARAPGGAGHEQYF.